This T cell receptor (beta chain) was captured by sequencing in a study of blood T cell repertoires in COVID-19 (dated by TCRdb to 2020 to 2022). Some background on the complete study: Samples covering the acute and convalescent phases of COVID-19 were provided by collaborators in the United States, Italy and Spain. A freely available public database, intended as a resource for researchers studying the immune response to SARS-CoV-2, is where the repertoires were released. Samples were obtained from the ongoing ImmuneRACE study (first 160 participants) and from about 1,300 subjects provided by 6 global collaborators. The dataset comprised deeply sampled blood TCRbeta repertoires from subjects exposed to, actively infected with, or recovered from COVID-19. Where available, HLA class I and class II types were obtained from metadata supplied by the sample provider rather than from assay-based typing. The material from the prospective study consisted of cDNA or gDNA derived from T cells, B-cell-depleted T cells, or PBMCs. The sample metadata nearly always contained a de-identified subject ID, COVID-19 status, age in years and sex.

Note on this clone: Its recognized antigen is unknown. The sample holds no much larger clone one base away, and base qualities are not on file.

Broader findings and caveats from the paper: The amount of clinical and demographic metadata varied by source and participant and was provided uncurated.

Collaborating institutions collected whole blood in K2EDTA tubes following their own protocols. Collaborator samples were shipped for TCRbeta analysis as frozen whole blood, isolated PBMCs, or DNA extracted from either sample type. TCRbeta CDR3 regions were amplified from genomic DNA using the immunoSEQ Assay, a bias-controlled multiplex PCR. The published analysis was carried out like this. Nucleated cell counts per sample were estimated from amplification of reference gene primers within the assay. Sequence reads were collapsed and filtered to measure the absolute abundance of every unique TCRbeta CDR3 rearrangement. For each sample, productive Simpson clonality was calculated by taking the square root of Simpson's diversity index across productive rearrangements. The table was pulled from immuneACCESS by TCRdb, which kept in-frame rearrangements only. Such tables lose some clones; where checked, under half of the loss comes from unresolved V genes, and the rest has no known cause. V and J calls and clone size are copied from that table; D and trimming were computed from the DNA. The sample table lists over 300,000 clones, roughly 90% of them with a count of one. Of the sample, 5% to 8.5% falls within the top ten clones.

V trim: 3 bases; J trim: 1 base; unmatched bases: 2. Looking up the germline V gene yields CDR1 SGHTA and CDR2 FQGTGA. The CDR3 holds 15 amino acids from the cysteine to the phenylalanine. Only CDR3 DNA remains: 45 bases, in frame from the first base. Material: peripheral blood. Recombination linked TRBV7-3 to TRBJ2-7; 11 nucleotides in the junction match TRBD2. The sequence came from a man younger than 35 with active or convalescent COVID-19. The DNA reads as follows: TGTGCCAGCAGCTTGACTAGCGGGATTTCCTACGAGCAGTACTTC. Its protein reads: CASSLTSGISYEQYF.